Listed here are 8 T cell receptor beta chains from one sample, sequenced in a study of blood T cell repertoires in COVID-19. Assay: immunoSEQ multiplex PCR; the TCRdb copy retains only in-frame clones and omits some. The sample carries roughly 200,000 clones, around 85% recorded once. Source material: PBMCs or T cells enriched from blood (not recorded which). These receptors were taken from a woman aged 45-65 years in a cohort exposed to, infected with or recovered from COVID-19 (not recorded which).

The J gene is TRBJ2-3, the V gene TRBV7-3; 10 bases fit TRBD2. There are 16 residues in the CDR3. The germline CDR1 and CDR2 sequences are SGHTA and FQGTGA. J was trimmed by 5 bases and V by 4 bases; bases with no gene match: 9. This CDR3 reads CASSSRLAGAVDTQYF. The CDR3 DNA reads as TGTGCCAGCAGCTCTCGGCTAGCGGGGGCGGTAGATACGCAGTATTTT.

This clone was detected only a few times. The chain joins TRBV19 to TRBJ1-1; D may be TRBD1 (6 bases). Deletions cut 8 bases from V and 10 bases from J, with 17 bases between. The CDR3 spans 12 residues. The germline V gene encodes CDR1 LNHDA and CDR2 SQIVND (reference sequence). For the CDR3, the DNA is TGTGCCAGTCGGGGGGCTTTACGGGCAGCTTTCTTT. Protein: CASRGALRAAFF.

The V call is TRBV19, the J call TRBJ2-5; 10 bases are a match to TRBD1. The CDR3 contains 21 residues. Germline V CDR1 and CDR2: LNHDA, SQIVND (reference sequence). Trimming took 11 bases from V and 8 from J; bases not matched to a gene: 35. The CDR3 is CAGRTGGNPISRYRDYHTQYF. The CDR3 coding sequence is TGTGCCGGACGGACAGGGGGGAATCCGATCAGCAGATATCGGGACTACCACACCCAGTACTTC. Together with reference TRBV19 and TRBJ2-5, the CDR3 gives the full variable domain: DGGITQSPKYLFRKEGQNVTLSCEQNLNHDAMYWYRQDPGQGLRLIYYSQIVNDFQKGDIAEGYSVSREKKESFPLTVTSAQKNPTAFYLCAGRTGGNPISRYRDYHTQYFGPGTRLLVL.

The chain carries TRBV6-2 or TRBV6-3 and TRBJ2-1, with 10 bases that match TRBD2. Germline CDR1 and CDR2: MNHEY and SVGEGT. The J segment lost 9 bases and the V segment lost 2 bases, leaving 19 bases of the junction unmatched. CDR3 length equals 19 residues. The CDR3 region has the DNA TGTGCCAGCAGTTACGCACCCATCTCAGCGGGGGGGACGATCGCTGAGCAGTTCTTC. This encodes CASSYAPISAGGTIAEQFF.

The V and J genes are TRBV5-1 and TRBJ1-1; 7 bases align to TRBD1. The trim removed 1 base at V and 1 base at J, leaving 7 bases unmatched. The CDR3 length is 16 residues. Germline CDR1 SGHRS, CDR2 YFSETQ. The CDR3 here is CASSLRTGTANTEAFF. The CDR3 DNA follows: TGCGCCAGCAGCTTGAGGACCGGGACAGCGAACACTGAAGCTTTCTTT.

This chain's CDR3 is CASRNPTIPDRAYEQYF. The CDR3 DNA is TGTGCCAGCAGAAATCCCACCATCCCAGACAGGGCCTACGAGCAGTACTTC. This chain links TRBV6-4 with TRBJ2-7; 7 nucleotides align to TRBD1. V was clipped by 6 bases and J by 2 bases; unmatched bases: 16. The CDR3 sequence is 17 residues long. CDR1 and CDR2 from the germline V gene are MRHNA and SNTAGT.

This sequence joins TRBV29-1 and TRBJ1-4; 9 bases fit TRBD1. The CDR3 has 13 residues. The trim removed 5 bases at V and 8 bases at J, leaving 6 bases unmatched. From germline, CDR1 is SQVTM and CDR2 ANQGSEA. The CDR3 DNA is TGCAGCGTTCGCGGGACAGGGTTCGAAAAACTGTTTTTT. Protein product: CSVRGTGFEKLFF.

This chain joins TRBV28 and TRBJ2-1; no clear D gene. Trimming pared 2 bases from V and 0 bases from J, leaving 8 bases between. CDR1 and CDR2 (germline): MDHEN, SYDVKM. CDR3 length: 15 residues. CDR3 amino acids: CASSLSTRSYNEQFF. Written as DNA, the CDR3 is TGTGCCAGCAGTTTAAGCACCCGCTCCTACAATGAGCAGTTCTTC.